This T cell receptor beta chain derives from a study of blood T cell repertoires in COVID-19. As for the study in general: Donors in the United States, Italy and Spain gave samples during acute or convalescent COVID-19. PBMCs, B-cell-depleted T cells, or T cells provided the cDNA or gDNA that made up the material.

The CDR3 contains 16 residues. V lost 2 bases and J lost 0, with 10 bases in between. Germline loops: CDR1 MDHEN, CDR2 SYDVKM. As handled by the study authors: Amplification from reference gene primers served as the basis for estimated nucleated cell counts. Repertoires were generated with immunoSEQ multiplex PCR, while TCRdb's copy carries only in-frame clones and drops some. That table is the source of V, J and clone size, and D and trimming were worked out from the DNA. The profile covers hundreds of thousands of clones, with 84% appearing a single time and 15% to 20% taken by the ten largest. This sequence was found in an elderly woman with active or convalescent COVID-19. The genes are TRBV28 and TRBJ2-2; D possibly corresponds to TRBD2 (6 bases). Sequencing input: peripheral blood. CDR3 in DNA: TGTGCCAGCAGTTTAGGAGGGGACGCGAACACCGGGGAGCTGTTTTTT. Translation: CASSLGGDANTGELFF.